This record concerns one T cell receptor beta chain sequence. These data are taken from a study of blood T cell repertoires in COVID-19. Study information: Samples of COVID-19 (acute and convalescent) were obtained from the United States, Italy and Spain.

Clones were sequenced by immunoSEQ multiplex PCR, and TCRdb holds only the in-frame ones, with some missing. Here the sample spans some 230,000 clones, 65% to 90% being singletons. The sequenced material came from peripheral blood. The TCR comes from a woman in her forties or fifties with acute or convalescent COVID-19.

This CDR3 is CAIRTSGGGDTQYF. The CDR3 DNA follows: TGTGCCATCAGAACTAGCGGGGGTGGGGATACGCAGTATTTT. The gene calls are TRBV10-3 and TRBJ2-3, with TRBD2 matching over 11 bases. V dropped 6 bases and J dropped 6; count of bases not matched to a gene: 5. The length of the CDR3 is 14 residues. The germline V gene has CDR1 ENHRY and CDR2 SYGVKD.